These 21 T cell receptor beta chains came from one sample sequenced in a study of blood T cell repertoires in COVID-19. The table came from immunoSEQ multiplex PCR; TCRdb's copy has only in-frame clones and leaves some out. The sample has roughly 200,000 clones; 85% are singletons. The sample was peripheral blood. The receptors were gathered from a woman older than 75 with acute or convalescent COVID-19.

This chain connects TRBV18 to TRBJ2-1, with no clear D. The V and J ends lost 3 bases and 9 bases respectively, with 15 bases between them. The germline gives CDR1 KGHSH, CDR2 LQKENI. The CDR3 is 14 amino acids. Here the CDR3 DNA reads TGTGCCAGCTCACCTAGCCCATTGACTTCTGAGCAGTTCTTC. It codes for CASSPSPLTSEQFF.

The chain carries TRBV3-1 (or the pseudogene TRBV3-2) and TRBJ1-5; 10 nucleotides agree with TRBD1. Per germline, CDR1 LGHDT and CDR2 YNNKEL (reference sequence). V was clipped by 5 bases and J by 7 bases; unmatched bases: 2. This CDR3 spans 13 amino acids. Here the CDR3 reads CASSGTGAQPQHF. CDR3 coding DNA: TGTGCCAGCAGCGGGACAGGGGCGCAGCCCCAGCATTTT.

The chain is built from TRBV5-4 and TRBJ1-2, with D perhaps matching TRBD1 (6 bases). The germline gives CDR1 SGHNT, CDR2 YYREEE (reference sequence). Trimming cost V 5 bases and J 3 bases, with 14 bases left between them. This CDR3 comprises 14 residues. CDR3 residues: CASSSGQTYYGYTF. Written as DNA, the CDR3 is TGTGCCAGCAGTTCCGGACAGACCTACTATGGCTACACCTTC. The complete variable domain, with remaining parts taken from reference TRBV5-4 and TRBJ1-2, reads ETGVTQSPTHLIKTRGQQVTLRCSSQSGHNTVSWYQQALGQGPQFIFQYYREEENGRGNFPPRFSGLQFPNYSSELNVNALELDDSALYLCASSSGQTYYGYTFGSGTRLTVV.

This clone was counted a few times. The CDR3 protein is CASSPAEGSGNTIYF. The CDR3, as DNA: TGTGCCAGCTCACCGGCAGAGGGCTCTGGAAACACCATATATTTT. The chain combines TRBV18 with TRBJ1-3; D remains unclear. Trimming removed 3 bases at V and 0 bases at J, with 9 bases between. Germline V gene sequence: CDR1 KGHSH, CDR2 LQKENI. CDR3 size: 15 residues.

The rearrangement uses TRBV5-8 and TRBJ1-5; perhaps TRBD1 as D (6 bases). Trimming pared 3 bases from V and 0 bases from J, leaving 16 bases between. Per germline, CDR1 SGHTS and CDR2 YDEGEE. There are 17 residues in the CDR3. This chain's CDR3 is CASSWVQGLGSNQPQHF. CDR3 coding DNA: TGTGCCAGCAGCTGGGTGCAGGGGCTGGGTAGCAATCAGCCCCAGCATTTT.

This clone was found once. The chain employs TRBV9 and TRBJ2-1; D is unclear. V lost 7 bases to trimming and J lost 0 bases, with 14 bases between them. This CDR3 has 15 amino acids. CDR1 is SGDLS and CDR2 is YYNGEE in the germline V gene. CDR3 sequence reads: CASPSNPSSYNEQFF. The DNA for the CDR3 is TGTGCCAGCCCCTCCAACCCGAGCTCCTACAATGAGCAGTTCTTC.

The V and J genes are TRBV18 and TRBJ2-3, with TRBD1 matching over 9 bases. Germline V gives CDR1 KGHSH, CDR2 LQKENI. The junction had 7 bases not matched to a gene; V was cut back by 5 bases and J by 4 bases. The CDR3 spans 15 residues. For the CDR3, the DNA is TGTGCCAGCTCAACCCGGGACAGGGTTGCAGATACGCAGTATTTT. This sequence encodes CASSTRDRVADTQYF.

This chain uses TRBV25-1 with TRBJ1-3, with D possibly matching TRBD1 (5 bases). V lost 4 bases and J 4 bases, leaving 14 bases between the germline ends. The germline gives CDR1 MGHDK, CDR2 SYGVNS. CDR3 size: 15 residues. CDR3 loop: CASSASEGFGNTIYF. CDR3 nucleotide sequence: TGTGCCAGCAGTGCCTCGGAGGGGTTCGGAAACACCATATATTTT.

The chain combines TRBV7-2 with TRBJ2-7, with 11 positions matching TRBD2. Germline lookup yields CDR1 SGHTA and CDR2 FQGNSA. Germline trimming cut 5 bases from V and 6 bases from J; bases unmatched to any gene: 9. The CDR3 is 15 amino acids. CDR3 sequence reads: CASSIIAGGPTEQYF. CDR3 coding DNA: TGTGCCAGCAGCATCATAGCGGGAGGGCCAACCGAGCAGTACTTC.

On this clone itself: Other DNA sequences within the sample encode an identical CDR3. The V and J genes are TRBV18 and TRBJ2-1; maybe TRBD1 (5 bases). This CDR3 is built from 13 residues. Germline V lookup: CDR1 KGHSH, CDR2 LQKENI. Trimming stripped 3 bases from V and 4 bases from J, with 7 bases between. CDR3 sequence reads: CASSPDRYNEQFF. CDR3 DNA sequence: TGTGCCAGCTCACCCGACAGATACAATGAGCAGTTCTTC.

This clone came up once. The chain is built from TRBV27 and TRBJ1-1; 11 nucleotides agree with TRBD1. The junction had 7 bases not matched to a gene; V was cut back by 5 bases and J by 5 bases. The germline CDR1 and CDR2 sequences are MNHEY and SMNVEV (reference sequence). The CDR3 contains 15 residues. The CDR3 spells CASSTRTGGGTEAFF. In DNA, the CDR3 is TGTGCCAGCAGTACCCGGACAGGGGGCGGGACTGAAGCTTTCTTT.

V is TRBV18 and J is TRBJ2-5, with D maybe TRBD1 (5 bases). The CDR3 extends over 14 amino acids. Looked up from germline, CDR1 is KGHSH and CDR2 is LQKENI. The V end was cut by 3 bases, the J end by 5 bases, with 13 bases between. The CDR3 reads CASSPVGEWETQYF. The CDR3 DNA follows: TGTGCCAGCTCACCCGTAGGGGAATGGGAGACCCAGTACTTC.

The chain recombines TRBV29-1 with TRBJ1-2; TRBD1 is a possible D gene (5 bases). The CDR3 has 14 amino acids. Germline CDR1 is SQVTM and CDR2 is ANQGSEA. V was pared by 2 bases and J by 4 bases, with 14 bases between. CDR3 sequence (DNA): TGCAGCGTTGAATCCCCTGACAGTTCCTATGGCTACACCTTC. It specifies CSVESPDSSYGYTF.

The V and J genes are TRBV30 and TRBJ1-1; 7 bases map to TRBD1. The V gene's germline CDR1 is GTSNPN and CDR2 SVGIG (reference sequence). V trimming: 1 base; J trimming: 11 bases; junction bases outside the gene matches: 7. The CDR3 contains 12 residues. The CDR3 region is CAWSEGGDAAFF. CDR3 bases: TGTGCCTGGAGTGAAGGGGGCGACGCGGCTTTCTTT.

CDR3 sequence (DNA): TGTGCCAGCAGTTCCGTCGCAACTAATGAAAAACTGTTTTTT. Translating it yields CASSSVATNEKLFF. The chain employs TRBV6-5 and TRBJ1-4; D is unclear. CDR1 is MNHEY and CDR2 is SVGAGI in the germline V gene. V dropped 4 bases and J dropped 0 bases, with 6 bases sitting between them. The length of the CDR3 is 14 residues.

This chain links TRBV5-6 with TRBJ2-5; 8 nucleotides line up with TRBD1. The length of the CDR3 is 16 residues. The J segment lost 7 bases and the V segment lost 5 bases, leaving 16 bases of the junction unmatched. Germline assignment: CDR1 SGHDT and CDR2 YYEEEE. DNA for the CDR3: TGTGCCAGCAGTCCCCCAGGGGCCAGGGGGCACGGGACCCAGTACTTC. As protein: CASSPPGARGHGTQYF.

The chain has TRBV7-9 and TRBJ1-1; D not certain. Germline CDR1 SEHNR, CDR2 FQNEAQ (reference sequence). This CDR3 is 11 amino acids long. The V gene lost 3 bases and the J gene lost 6 bases, with 5 bases spanning the gap. The CDR3 coding sequence is TGTGCCAGCAGCTTTGGGCCTGAAGCTTTCTTT. It specifies CASSFGPEAFF.

This clone was seen a single time. V is TRBV6-5 and J is TRBJ2-7; 7 nucleotides align to TRBD1. This CDR3 is 14 amino acids long. In germline, CDR1 is MNHEY, CDR2 SVGAGI. Trimming at V came to 2 bases and at J to 1 base, leaving 2 bases not matched to a gene. CDR3 nucleotide sequence: TGTGCCAGCAGTTACCAGACAGGGTCCTACGAGCAGTACTTC. Its translation is CASSYQTGSYEQYF.

The V call is TRBV5-4, the J call TRBJ2-7; unclear D gene. CDR1 is SGHNT and CDR2 is YYREEE in the germline V gene (reference sequence). CDR3 length: 15 residues. Between the trimmed V and J ends, which lost 0 bases and 3 bases, there was a span of 13 bases. The CDR3 DNA follows: TGTGCCAGCAGCTTGGCCGGCGGTTCGGGCTACGAGCAGTACTTC. Protein product: CASSLAGGSGYEQYF.

The chain links TRBV18 to TRBJ2-2; weak D call: TRBD2 (5 bases). With 1 base removed from V and 3 bases from J, the gap between germline ends came to 9 bases. Germline lookup yields CDR1 KGHSH and CDR2 LQKENI. This CDR3 is built from 15 residues. CDR3 sequence reads: CASSPRASHTGELFF. DNA of the CDR3: TGTGCCAGCTCACCACGCGCTAGCCACACCGGGGAGCTGTTTTTT.

CDR3 coding DNA: TGTGCCAGCAGCTTAGTCAGTGACTATGGGACTTTCTTT. Its protein product is CASSLVSDYGTFF. The V gene is TRBV7-8, the J gene TRBJ1-1; D is undetermined. This CDR3 has 13 residues. V was clipped by 1 base and J by 12 bases, with 15 bases between them. From germline, CDR1 is SGHVS and CDR2 FQNEAQ.